This TCR beta chain was retrieved from a study of T cell responses to AZD1222 COVID-19 vaccine (TCRdb year 2021). Study-wide context: AZD1222 recipients with second doses at about 4 weeks or about 12 weeks were pooled, because spike-specific TCR depth and breadth did not differ between schedules. TCR sequencing covered over 230 trial participants: around 210 given two doses of AZD1222 and 26 given two doses of MenACWY control vaccine. Trial participants were enrolled into age subgroups of 18-55, 56-69 and 70-plus years, which contained 148, 28 and 57 TCR-sequenced participants, respectively.

Points the paper makes about the study in general: Nearly half of unique spike-specific TCRs reportedly recognized epitopes outside regions mutated in the B.1.351 and B.1.1.7 variants. The vaccine-associated CD4 TCRs covered the entire spike protein, and the dominant responses fell in regions 160-218 and 743-854. In the small 56-69-year group, the increase in depth fell short of significance, most likely because of low power. Only 5 to 7 AZD1222 recipients were SARS-CoV-2 seropositive at baseline, limiting conclusions about previously exposed vaccinees. After two AZD1222 doses, both the breadth and the depth of spike-specific TCRs were significantly higher than at day 0 and than in MenACWY recipients. Participants were mostly white British and included more females than males, and it was suggested by the authors that clonal diversity may have been underestimated. Because no day 14 peak-response samples were available, repertoires were characterized only after the peak T cell response.

This specimen's time point label, per the study, means: baseline before first vaccination. Vaccinee samples were obtained from the UK trials COV001 and COV002, which included a single-blind randomized controlled phase 2/3 trial of AZD1222 (ChAdOx1 nCoV-19) in healthy adults. For TCRbeta chain sequencing, PBMC samples from trial participants were taken at day 0 and at day 28 after the second dose. The germline ends are 18 bases apart after V is trimmed by 4 bases and J by 8 bases. Looking up the germline V gene yields CDR1 SQVTM and CDR2 ANQGSEA. From cysteine to phenylalanine, the CDR3 is 14 amino acids long. Only CDR3 DNA remains: 42 bases, in frame from the first base. Comment on this clone: Its specific antigen is unknown. Base-call qualities are not available, and no considerably larger clone is one nucleotide away.

The CDR3 regions of human TCRbeta chains were analyzed by immunosequencing. For the original study's pipeline: Repertoire TCRs were checked for matches against a reference library of SARS-CoV-2-specific TCRs that had been generated using the MIRA antigen-specificity platform. Breadth was defined as the fraction of unique TCRs that were SARS-CoV-2-associated, and depth was defined as the fraction of total T cells that were SARS-CoV-2-associated. Using the MIRA data, every spike-specific TCR was mapped to the spike region that the TCR reacted to and assigned to either a CD4 or a CD8 class. Log10-transformed breadth and depth values were compared by one-way ANOVA with Sidak's multiple comparisons tests. Imported from immuneACCESS, the table was reduced by TCRdb to in-frame sequences with V and J called. These copies leave out some clones; in studies compared against another copy, an unresolved V gene accounts for under half, and the cause of the remainder is not known. V, J and clone size are taken as reported in that table, and D and trimming were inferred from the DNA itself. The sample data list about 94,000 clones, and 88% of these were observed just once. 13% of the sample is held by the ten biggest clonotypes.

Material: peripheral blood, obtained on day 0 of AZD1222 vaccination. This receptor chain uses TRBV29-1 and TRBJ2-4, and perhaps TRBD1 as D gene, on 6 matching bases. The clonotype originates from an adult in good health. The CDR3 protein: CSVAILAGVDIQYF. The DNA reads TGCAGCGTTGCTATATTGGCAGGGGTGGACATTCAGTACTTC.